The 26 T cell receptor beta chains given below trace back to one sample, sequenced in a study of pediatric ulcerative colitis. The rectum was sampled with one to two pinch biopsies at colonoscopy. Libraries were prepared by immunoSEQ multiplex PCR; TCRdb keeps only in-frame clonotypes and omits some of them. The data hold around 12,000 clones, with 70% to 80% observed a single time. The sample comprised gut tissue. These receptors came from a boy aged 5-17 years who was a control in a study of pediatric ulcerative colitis.

This clone was recorded a few times. The chain has TRBV2 and TRBJ1-1; no clear D gene. The CDR3 loop spans 12 amino acids. Germline V gene sequence: CDR1 SNHLY, CDR2 FYNNEI. V gave up 7 bases and J gave up 0 bases, with 6 bases separating them. The CDR3 reads CASIHLNTEAFF. The CDR3 coding sequence is TGTGCCAGCATACACCTGAACACTGAAGCTTTCTTT.

This chain joins TRBV5-6 and TRBJ2-5; D might be TRBD1 (5 bases). Looked up from germline, CDR1 is SGHDT and CDR2 is YYEEEE. V lost 2 bases and J 5 bases, leaving 16 bases between the germline ends. The CDR3 extends over 15 amino acids. CDR3 sequence: CASSFGQGSTETQYF. CDR3 nucleotide sequence: TGTGCCAGCAGCTTTGGGCAGGGATCTACCGAGACCCAGTACTTC.

This chain links TRBV19 with TRBJ2-7; D remains ambiguous. The CDR3 consists of 12 residues. Germline V gives CDR1 LNHDA, CDR2 SQIVND (reference sequence). V gave up 4 bases and J gave up 2 bases, with 6 bases separating them. The CDR3 DNA sequence: TGTGCCAGTAGTACATACCCCTACGAGCAGTACTTC. It is translated as CASSTYPYEQYF.

The chain is built from TRBV18 and TRBJ2-7, with 11 nucleotides matching TRBD2. The germline V gene encodes CDR1 KGHSH and CDR2 LQKENI. After removal of 4 bases from V and 4 bases from J, the junction contained 12 bases not matched to a gene. This CDR3 is built from 17 residues. CDR3 nucleotides: TGTGCCAGCTCACTGGGACGGCCGGGACTAGCGGAATACGAGCAGTACTTC. Translating gives CASSLGRPGLAEYEQYF.

This CDR3 reads CAWSLRISTDTQYF. The CDR3, as DNA: TGTGCCTGGAGCCTGCGGATTAGCACAGATACGCAGTATTTT. The chain couples TRBV30 to TRBJ2-3; no definite D call. Germline V lookup: CDR1 GTSNPN, CDR2 SVGIG (reference sequence). V was pared by 3 bases and J by 0 bases, with 10 bases between. CDR3 length: 14 residues.

This chain's CDR3 is CASSLALASGPSTDTQYF. Here the CDR3 DNA reads TGTGCCAGCAGCTTAGCGCTGGCTAGCGGACCTAGCACAGATACGCAGTATTTT. The chain carries TRBV7-6 and TRBJ2-3, with 7 bases aligning to TRBD2. The CDR3 consists of 18 residues. Losses at the gene ends were 0 bases for V and 0 bases for J; bases not matched to a gene: 9. Germline V gene sequence: CDR1 SGHVS, CDR2 FNYEAQ.

The CDR3 region has the DNA TGTGCCAGCAGCTTAGATAACCTGGGACAGCTCTCTGGAAACACCATATATTTT. Its translation is CASSLDNLGQLSGNTIYF. This chain joins TRBV11-2 and TRBJ1-3; 7 bases fit TRBD1. CDR3 size: 18 residues. Losses at the gene ends were 0 bases for V and 0 bases for J; bases not matched to a gene: 8. Germline V gene sequence: CDR1 SGHAT, CDR2 FQNNGV.

The chain combines TRBV10-3 with TRBJ2-1; D remains ambiguous. The V gene lost 2 bases and the J gene lost 9 bases, with 5 bases spanning the gap. The CDR3 is 11 residues long. From germline, CDR1 is ENHRY and CDR2 SYGVKD. The CDR3 loop reads CAISEQIEQFF. As DNA, the CDR3 is TGTGCCATCAGTGAGCAGATTGAGCAGTTCTTC.

J is TRBJ1-2 and V is TRBV6-5; possible D gene TRBD1, 6 bases. V lost 1 base and J lost 13, with 22 bases in between. The CDR3 runs 15 residues. Per the germline V gene, CDR1 is MNHEY and CDR2 is SVGAGI. The CDR3 DNA sequence: TGTGCCAGCAGTTACTTTAGTAGTAGGGGGTCGGGGCTCACCTTC. It is translated as CASSYFSSRGSGLTF.

V is TRBV6-5 and J is TRBJ2-7; D unresolved. V was clipped by 6 bases and J by 3 bases, with 12 bases between them. CDR3 length: 13 residues. The germline V gene encodes CDR1 MNHEY and CDR2 SVGAGI. CDR3 protein: CASRDSFLYEQYF. The DNA for the CDR3 is TGTGCCAGCAGGGATTCCTTTCTCTACGAGCAGTACTTC.

The chain carries TRBV30 and TRBJ2-1; 10 nucleotides align to TRBD1. CDR3 size: 19 residues. CDR1 is GTSNPN and CDR2 is SVGIG in the germline V gene (reference sequence). V shed 5 bases and J 7 bases; nucleotides not matched to a gene: 23. This chain's CDR3 is CAWSLGGQGPSGRRNEQFF. The DNA for the CDR3 is TGTGCCTGGTCCCTCGGGGGACAGGGGCCAAGCGGGAGAAGGAATGAGCAGTTCTTC.

The gene calls are TRBV19 and TRBJ2-3; 7 bases agree with TRBD2. V gave up 3 bases and J gave up 2 bases; unmatched junction bases: 2. The germline CDR1 and CDR2 sequences are LNHDA and SQIVND (reference sequence). CDR3 length equals 14 residues. The CDR3 reads CASSIGTTTDTQYF. The CDR3 coding sequence is TGTGCCAGTAGTATTGGGACTACCACAGATACGCAGTATTTT. The entire variable domain, with the rest obtained from reference TRBV19 and TRBJ2-3, is as follows: DGGITQSPKYLFRKEGQNVTLSCEQNLNHDAMYWYRQDPGQGLRLIYYSQIVNDFQKGDIAEGYSVSREKKESFPLTVTSAQKNPTAFYLCASSIGTTTDTQYFGPGTRLTVL.

The chain is built from TRBV19 and TRBJ2-1, with D maybe TRBD2 (6 bases). Looked up from germline, CDR1 is LNHDA and CDR2 is SQIVND (reference sequence). V lost 5 bases and J lost 6, with 11 bases in between. The length of the CDR3 is 13 residues. The CDR3 here is CASSVLSGNEQFF. For the CDR3, the DNA is TGTGCCAGTAGTGTACTTAGCGGCAATGAGCAGTTCTTC.

This clone was observed a few times. The chain has TRBV5-4 and TRBJ2-7; 8 nucleotides match TRBD1. V lost 5 bases to trimming and J lost 4 bases; unmatched junction nucleotides: 5. This CDR3 spans 13 amino acids. The germline gives CDR1 SGHNT, CDR2 YYREEE (reference sequence). CDR3 sequence: CASSYGQGYEQYV. CDR3 coding DNA: TGTGCCAGCAGTTATGGACAGGGTTACGAGCAGTACGTC.

The chain employs TRBV7-2 and TRBJ1-4; TRBD1 aligns across 9 bases. Germline loops: CDR1 SGHTA, CDR2 FQGNSA. V lost 1 base and J lost 9; bases outside the gene matches: 3. This CDR3 region has 14 residues. The CDR3: CASSLVQGAKKLFF. The CDR3 nucleotides are TGTGCCAGCAGCTTAGTACAGGGGGCAAAAAAACTGTTTTTT.

This chain connects TRBV14 to TRBJ1-1; D is unresolved. Germline V gene sequence: CDR1 SGHDN, CDR2 FVKESK. This CDR3 is 12 amino acids long. V dropped 3 bases and J dropped 5 bases, with 7 bases sitting between them. CDR3 amino acids: CASSHHSTEAFF. In DNA form, the CDR3 reads TGTGCCAGCAGCCACCACTCAACTGAAGCTTTCTTT.

J is TRBJ1-5 and V is TRBV9, with 8 positions matching TRBD1. J was trimmed by 5 bases and V by 0 bases; bases with no gene match: 4. CDR1 and CDR2 (germline): SGDLS, YYNGEE. The CDR3 loop spans 15 amino acids. The CDR3 protein is CASSVGGQADQPQHF. The DNA for the CDR3 is TGTGCCAGCAGCGTAGGGGGACAGGCGGATCAGCCCCAGCATTTT.

The chain uses TRBV4-3 and TRBJ2-1, with 9 positions matching TRBD2. Germline CDR1 LGHNA, CDR2 YSLEER. CDR3 length: 16 residues. The V gene end was trimmed by 2 bases and the J gene end by 3 bases; junction bases not matched to a gene: 5. This chain's CDR3 is CASSQSSGESYNEQFF. CDR3 nucleotides: TGCGCCAGCAGCCAATCTAGCGGGGAGAGCTACAATGAGCAGTTCTTC.

V usage is TRBV29-1 and J usage is TRBJ1-3; D gene ambiguous. The CDR3 loop spans 12 amino acids. Germline CDR1 reads SQVTM; CDR2 reads ANQGSEA. Trimming pared 6 bases from V and 1 base from J, leaving 7 bases between. CDR3 nucleotide sequence: TGCAGCGTGACCGATTCTGGAAACACCATATATTTT. Its translation is CSVTDSGNTIYF.

The V gene is TRBV28, the J gene TRBJ2-7; TRBD2 matches 10 bases. The CDR3 covers 14 residues. V trimming: 5 bases; J trimming: 2 bases; junction bases outside the gene matches: 3. Germline CDR1 is MDHEN and CDR2 is SYDVKM. The CDR3, as DNA: TGTGCCAGCAGTGTCGGACTAGCGGCCTACGAGCAGTACGTC. Translated: CASSVGLAAYEQYV.

The V call is TRBV7-8, the J call TRBJ2-3; perhaps TRBD2 as D (7 bases). CDR1 and CDR2 (germline): SGHVS, FQNEAQ. This CDR3 is built from 17 residues. Trimming pared 3 bases from V and 5 bases from J, leaving 21 bases between. In nucleotides, the CDR3 is TGTGCCAGCAGCTTGTTATTGCGGGGGCGCTTTGGAGATACGCAGTATTTT. Residues: CASSLLLRGRFGDTQYF.

The gene calls are TRBV11-3 and TRBJ2-1; D perhaps matches TRBD2 (6 bases). The germline CDR1 and CDR2 sequences are SGHNT and YENEEA. The CDR3 length is 16 residues. V gave up 5 bases and J gave up 7 bases, with 21 bases separating them. The CDR3 DNA sequence: TGTGCCAGCAGCAGTCGAGCGGGCCGCTACTCTAATGAGCAGTTCTTC. This translates into CASSSRAGRYSNEQFF.

The chain recombines TRBV7-3 with TRBJ2-2; maybe TRBD1 (6 bases). Trimming cost V 5 bases and J 7 bases, with 14 bases left between them. Germline loops: CDR1 SGHTA, CDR2 FQGTGA. This CDR3 has 14 amino acids. The CDR3 region is CASSQGSEGGELFF. The CDR3 DNA is TGTGCCAGCAGCCAGGGGTCCGAGGGCGGGGAGCTGTTTTTT. The entire variable domain, with the rest obtained from reference TRBV7-3 and TRBJ2-2, is as follows: GAGVSQTPSNKVTEKGKYVELRCDPISGHTALYWYRQSLGQGPEFLIYFQGTGAADDSGLPNDRFFAVRPEGSVSTLKIQRTERGDSAVYLCASSQGSEGGELFFGEGSRLTVL.

The rearrangement joins TRBV19 to TRBJ2-3; 10 bases map to TRBD2. CDR1 LNHDA and CDR2 SQIVND come from the germline V gene (reference sequence). CDR3 length equals 17 residues. V shed 2 bases, J shed 2 bases, and the junction held 7 bases outside the gene matches. The CDR3 loop reads CASSIIPLAGVTDTQYF. CDR3 bases: TGTGCCAGTAGTATAATCCCCCTAGCGGGAGTCACAGATACGCAGTATTTT. The full variable domain, in which reference TRBV19 and TRBJ2-3 provide the parts outside the CDR3, is DGGITQSPKYLFRKEGQNVTLSCEQNLNHDAMYWYRQDPGQGLRLIYYSQIVNDFQKGDIAEGYSVSREKKESFPLTVTSAQKNPTAFYLCASSIIPLAGVTDTQYFGPGTRLTVL.

This chain connects TRBV18 to TRBJ2-7; 9 bases map to TRBD1. Germline V gene sequence: CDR1 KGHSH, CDR2 LQKENI. This CDR3 is built from 13 residues. Trimming cost V 4 bases and J 4 bases; bases outside gene matches: 2. The CDR3 reads CASSRDRAYEQYF. For the CDR3, the DNA is TGTGCCAGCTCACGGGACAGGGCGTACGAGCAGTACTTC.

The genes are TRBV11-1 and TRBJ2-1, with D possibly matching TRBD2 (6 bases). Germline V gene data show CDR1 as SGHAT and CDR2 as FQDESV (reference sequence). The CDR3 has 16 residues. V was pared by 1 base and J by 4 bases, with 14 bases between. CDR3 loop: CASSLGGAGTYNEQFF. In DNA, the CDR3 is TGTGCCAGCAGCTTAGGGGGCGCGGGGACTTACAATGAGCAGTTCTTC.